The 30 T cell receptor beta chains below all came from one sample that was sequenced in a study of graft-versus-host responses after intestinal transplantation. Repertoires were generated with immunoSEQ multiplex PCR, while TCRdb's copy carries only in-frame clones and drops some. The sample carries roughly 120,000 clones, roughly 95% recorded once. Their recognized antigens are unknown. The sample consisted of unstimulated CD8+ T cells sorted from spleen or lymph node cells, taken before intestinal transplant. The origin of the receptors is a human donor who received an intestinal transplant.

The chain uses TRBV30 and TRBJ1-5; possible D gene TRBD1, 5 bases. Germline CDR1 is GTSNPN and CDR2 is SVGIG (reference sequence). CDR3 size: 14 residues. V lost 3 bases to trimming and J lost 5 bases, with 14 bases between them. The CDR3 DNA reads TGTGCCTGGAGCCTGGGGCAGGGAGATCAGCCCCAGCATTTT. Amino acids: CAWSLGQGDQPQHF.

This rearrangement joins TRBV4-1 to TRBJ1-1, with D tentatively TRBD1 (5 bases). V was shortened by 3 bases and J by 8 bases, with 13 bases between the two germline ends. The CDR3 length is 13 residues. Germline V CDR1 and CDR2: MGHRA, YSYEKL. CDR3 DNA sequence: TGCGCCAGCAGCCAGCTATGGTGGGGCGAAGCTTTCTTT. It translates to CASSQLWWGEAFF.

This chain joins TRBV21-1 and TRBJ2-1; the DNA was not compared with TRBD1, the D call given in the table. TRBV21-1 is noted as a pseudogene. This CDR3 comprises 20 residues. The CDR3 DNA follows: TGTGCCAGCAGCAAAATGTGGACAGGGGTCGTTCGATCCTCCTACAATGAGCAGTTCTTC. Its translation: CASSKMWTGVVRSSYNEQFF.

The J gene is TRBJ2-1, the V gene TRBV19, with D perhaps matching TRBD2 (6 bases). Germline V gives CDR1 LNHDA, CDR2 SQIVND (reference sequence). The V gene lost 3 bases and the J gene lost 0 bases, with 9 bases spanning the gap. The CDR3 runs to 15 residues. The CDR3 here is CASSIATSSYNEQFF. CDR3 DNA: TGTGCCAGTAGTATTGCGACTAGCTCCTACAATGAGCAGTTCTTC.

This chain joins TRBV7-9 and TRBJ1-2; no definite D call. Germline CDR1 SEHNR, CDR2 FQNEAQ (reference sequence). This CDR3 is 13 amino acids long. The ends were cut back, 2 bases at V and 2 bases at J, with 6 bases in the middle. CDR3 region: CASSLRANYGYTF. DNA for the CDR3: TGTGCCAGCAGCTTAAGAGCCAACTATGGCTACACCTTC. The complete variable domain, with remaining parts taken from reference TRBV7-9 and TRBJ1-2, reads DTGVSQNPRHKITKRGQNVTFRCDPISEHNRLYWYRQTLGQGPEFLTYFQNEAQLEKSRLLSDRFSAERPKGSFSTLEIQRTEQGDSAMYLCASSLRANYGYTFGSGTRLTVV.

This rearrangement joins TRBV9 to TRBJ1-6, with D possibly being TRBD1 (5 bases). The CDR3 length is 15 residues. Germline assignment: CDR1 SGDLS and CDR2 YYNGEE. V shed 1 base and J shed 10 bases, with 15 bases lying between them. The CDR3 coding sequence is TGTGCCAGCAGCGTAAGGTGGGACCTCAGCTCACCCCTCCACTTT. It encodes CASSVRWDLSSPLHF.

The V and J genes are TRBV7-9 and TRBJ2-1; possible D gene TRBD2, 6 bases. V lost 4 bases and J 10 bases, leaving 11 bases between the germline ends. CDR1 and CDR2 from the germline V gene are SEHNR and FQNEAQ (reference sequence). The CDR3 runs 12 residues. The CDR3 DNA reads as TGTGCCAGCAGCTCGCCGGAGGGGGAGCAGTTCTTC. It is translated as CASSSPEGEQFF.

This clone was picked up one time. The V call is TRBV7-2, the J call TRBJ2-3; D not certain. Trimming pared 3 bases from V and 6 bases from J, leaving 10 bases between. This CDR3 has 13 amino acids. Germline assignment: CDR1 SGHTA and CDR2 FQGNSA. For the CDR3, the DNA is TGTGCCAGCAGCTTCGTTAACGGGGATACGCAGTATTTT. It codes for CASSFVNGDTQYF.

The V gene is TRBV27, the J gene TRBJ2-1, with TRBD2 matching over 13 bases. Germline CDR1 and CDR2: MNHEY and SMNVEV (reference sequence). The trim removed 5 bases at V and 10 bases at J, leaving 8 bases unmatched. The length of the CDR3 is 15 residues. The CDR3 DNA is TGTGCCAGCAGTCTCTCCGGACTAGCGGGAGACGAGCAGTTCTTC. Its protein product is CASSLSGLAGDEQFF.

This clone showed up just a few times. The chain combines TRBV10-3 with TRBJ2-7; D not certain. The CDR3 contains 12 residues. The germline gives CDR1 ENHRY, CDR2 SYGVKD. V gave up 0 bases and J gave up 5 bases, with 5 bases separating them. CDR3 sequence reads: CAISESSDEQYF. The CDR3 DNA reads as TGTGCCATCAGTGAGTCGAGCGACGAGCAGTACTTC.

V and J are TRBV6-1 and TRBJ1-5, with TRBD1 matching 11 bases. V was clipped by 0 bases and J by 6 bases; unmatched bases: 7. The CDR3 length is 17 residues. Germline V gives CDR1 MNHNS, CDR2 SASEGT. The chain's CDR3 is CASSEAVGQGASQPQHF. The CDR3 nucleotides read TGTGCCAGCAGTGAAGCGGTTGGACAGGGGGCGAGTCAGCCCCAGCATTTT.

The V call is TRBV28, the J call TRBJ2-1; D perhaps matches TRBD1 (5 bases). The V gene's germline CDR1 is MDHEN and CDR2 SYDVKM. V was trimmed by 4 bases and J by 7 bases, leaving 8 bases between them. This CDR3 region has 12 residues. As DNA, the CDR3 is TGTGCCAGCAGTTGGTCAGGGAATGAGCAGTTCTTC. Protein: CASSWSGNEQFF.

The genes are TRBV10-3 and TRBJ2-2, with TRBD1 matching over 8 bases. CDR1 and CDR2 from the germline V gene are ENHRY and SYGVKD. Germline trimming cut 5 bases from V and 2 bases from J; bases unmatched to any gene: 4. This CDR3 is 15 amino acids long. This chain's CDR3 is CAISLDRANTGELFF. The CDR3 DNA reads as TGTGCCATCAGTCTGGACAGGGCTAACACCGGGGAGCTGTTTTTT.

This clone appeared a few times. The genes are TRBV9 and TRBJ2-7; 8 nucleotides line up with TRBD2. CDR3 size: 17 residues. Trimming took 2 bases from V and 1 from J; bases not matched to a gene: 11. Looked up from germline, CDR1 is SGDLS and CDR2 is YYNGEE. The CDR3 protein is CASSVRGEFTHSYEQYF. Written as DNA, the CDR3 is TGTGCCAGCAGCGTGCGGGGGGAATTCACTCATTCCTACGAGCAGTACTTC.

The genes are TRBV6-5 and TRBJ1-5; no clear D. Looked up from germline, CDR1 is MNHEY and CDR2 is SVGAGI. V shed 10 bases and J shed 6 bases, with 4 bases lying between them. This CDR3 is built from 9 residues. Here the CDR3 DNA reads TGTGCCACGAGTCAGCCCCAGCATTTT. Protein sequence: CATSQPQHF.

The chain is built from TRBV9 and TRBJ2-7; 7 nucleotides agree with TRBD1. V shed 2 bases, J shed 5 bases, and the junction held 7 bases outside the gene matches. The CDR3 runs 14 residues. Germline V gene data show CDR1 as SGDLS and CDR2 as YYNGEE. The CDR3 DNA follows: TGTGCCAGCAGCGTCTCCTTAGGGGGCGACGAGCAGTACTTC. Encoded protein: CASSVSLGGDEQYF.

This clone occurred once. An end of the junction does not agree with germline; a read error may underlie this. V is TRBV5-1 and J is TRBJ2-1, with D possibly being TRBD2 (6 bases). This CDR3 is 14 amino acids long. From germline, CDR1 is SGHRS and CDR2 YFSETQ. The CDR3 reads CASSLVSGYNGQFF. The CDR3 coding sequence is TGCGCCAGCAGCTTGGTTAGCGGATACAATGGGCAGTTCTTC. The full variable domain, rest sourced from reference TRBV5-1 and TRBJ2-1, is KAGVTQTPRYLIKTRGQQVTLSCSPISGHRSVSWYQQTPGQGLQFLFEYFSETQRNKGNFPGRFSGRQFSNSRSEMNVSTLELGDSALYLCASSLVSGYNGQFFGPGTRLTVL.

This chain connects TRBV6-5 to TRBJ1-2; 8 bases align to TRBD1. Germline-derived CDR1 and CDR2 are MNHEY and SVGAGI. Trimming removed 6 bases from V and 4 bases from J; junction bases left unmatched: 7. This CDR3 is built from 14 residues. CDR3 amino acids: CASSLGDRTYGYTF. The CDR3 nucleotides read TGTGCCAGCAGCCTAGGGGACAGGACCTATGGCTACACCTTC.

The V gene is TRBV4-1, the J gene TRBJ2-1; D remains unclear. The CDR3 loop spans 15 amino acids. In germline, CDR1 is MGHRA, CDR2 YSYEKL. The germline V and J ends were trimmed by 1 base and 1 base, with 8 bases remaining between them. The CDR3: CASSQGSRSYNEQFF. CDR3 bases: TGCGCCAGCAGCCAAGGATCCAGATCCTACAATGAGCAGTTCTTC.

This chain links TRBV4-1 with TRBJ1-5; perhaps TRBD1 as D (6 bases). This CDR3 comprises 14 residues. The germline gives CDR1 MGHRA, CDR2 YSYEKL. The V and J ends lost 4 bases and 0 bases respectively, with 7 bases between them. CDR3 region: CASSRGHSNQPQHF. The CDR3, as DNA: TGCGCCAGCAGCCGGGGGCATAGCAATCAGCCCCAGCATTTT.

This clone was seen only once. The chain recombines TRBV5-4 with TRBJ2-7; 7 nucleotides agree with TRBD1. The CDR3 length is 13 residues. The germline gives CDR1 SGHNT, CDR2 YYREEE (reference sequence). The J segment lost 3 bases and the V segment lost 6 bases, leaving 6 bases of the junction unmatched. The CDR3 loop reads CASTRDRYYEQYF. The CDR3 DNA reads TGTGCCAGCACACGGGACAGATACTACGAGCAGTACTTC.

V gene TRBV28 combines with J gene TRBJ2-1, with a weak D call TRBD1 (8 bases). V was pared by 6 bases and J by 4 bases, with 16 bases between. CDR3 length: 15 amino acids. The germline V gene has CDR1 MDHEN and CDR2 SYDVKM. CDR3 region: CASRYTGGGYNEQFF. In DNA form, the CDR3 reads TGTGCCAGCAGATACACAGGGGGGGGTTACAATGAGCAGTTCTTC.

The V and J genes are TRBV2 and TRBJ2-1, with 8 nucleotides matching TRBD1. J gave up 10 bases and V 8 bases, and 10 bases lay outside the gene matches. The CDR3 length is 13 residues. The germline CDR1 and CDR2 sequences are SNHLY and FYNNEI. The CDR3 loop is CASLSVRGQEQFF. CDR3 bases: TGTGCCAGCCTTAGTGTCAGGGGGCAAGAGCAGTTCTTC.

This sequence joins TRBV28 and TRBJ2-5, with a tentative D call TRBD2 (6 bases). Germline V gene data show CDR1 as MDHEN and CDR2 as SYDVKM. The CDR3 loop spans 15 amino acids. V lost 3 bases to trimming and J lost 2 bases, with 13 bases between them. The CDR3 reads CASSFAGLHQETQYF. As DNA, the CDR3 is TGTGCCAGCAGTTTTGCCGGACTACATCAAGAGACCCAGTACTTC.

The CDR3 coding sequence is TGTGCCAGCAGCGTAGAGGGGTGGCACGAGCAGTACTTC. This codes for CASSVEGWHEQYF. This chain joins TRBV9 and TRBJ2-7; perhaps TRBD1 as D (5 bases). Between the trimmed V and J ends, which lost 0 bases and 5 bases, there was a span of 9 bases. The length of the CDR3 is 13 residues. The germline gives CDR1 SGDLS, CDR2 YYNGEE.

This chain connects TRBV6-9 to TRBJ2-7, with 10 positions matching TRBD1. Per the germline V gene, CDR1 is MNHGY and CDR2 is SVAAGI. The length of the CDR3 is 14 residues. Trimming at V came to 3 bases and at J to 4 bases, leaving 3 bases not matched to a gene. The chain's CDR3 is CASSYSGQGYEQYF. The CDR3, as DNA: TGTGCCAGCAGTTACTCGGGACAGGGGTACGAGCAGTACTTC.

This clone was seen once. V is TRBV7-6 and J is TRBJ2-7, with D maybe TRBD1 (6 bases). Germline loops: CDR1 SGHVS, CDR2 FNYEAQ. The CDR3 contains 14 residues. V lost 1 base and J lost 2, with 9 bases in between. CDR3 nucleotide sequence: TGTGCCAGCAGCTTAGGGGGGCCCACCTACGAGCAGTACTTC. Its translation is CASSLGGPTYEQYF.

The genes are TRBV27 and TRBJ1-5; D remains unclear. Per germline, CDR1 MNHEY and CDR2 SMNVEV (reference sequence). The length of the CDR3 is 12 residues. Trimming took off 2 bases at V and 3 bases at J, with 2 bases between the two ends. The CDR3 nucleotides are TGTGCCAGCAGTTTACCCAATCAGCCCCAGCATTTT. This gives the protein CASSLPNQPQHF.

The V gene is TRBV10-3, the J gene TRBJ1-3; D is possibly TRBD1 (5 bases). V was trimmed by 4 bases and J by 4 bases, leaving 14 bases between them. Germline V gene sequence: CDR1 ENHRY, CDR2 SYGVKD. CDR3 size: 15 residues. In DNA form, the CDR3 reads TGTGCCATCAGTGCCTCGGACTCAGGGGGAAACACCATATATTTT. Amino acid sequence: CAISASDSGGNTIYF.

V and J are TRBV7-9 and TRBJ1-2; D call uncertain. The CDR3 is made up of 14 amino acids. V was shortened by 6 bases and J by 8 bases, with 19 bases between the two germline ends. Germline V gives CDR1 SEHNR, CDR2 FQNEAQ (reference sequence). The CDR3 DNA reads TGTGCCAGCAGTCGCCCGCTGGGTGGTAGGGGCTACACCTTC. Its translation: CASSRPLGGRGYTF.